Each of the 32 T cell receptor beta chains below was sequenced from the same sample in a study of T cells in women clearing cervical HPV infection. Sequencing was performed with immunoSEQ multiplex PCR; in TCRdb, only in-frame clones are kept and a portion is missing. Its table records about 33,000 clones. The sequenced sample consisted of blood buffy coat. These receptors all come from a woman between 18 and 70 years old with a cervical HPV16 infection that either progressed to CIN3+ or cleared (not recorded which).

Frequency places this clone as medium-sized. The DNA ends 3 residues before the CDR3 does, and the rest of the CDR3 is filled in from the germline J gene. The chain joins TRBV13 to TRBJ2-2, with D unclear. Germline lookup yields CDR1 PRHDT and CDR2 FYEKMQ (reference sequence). Trimming removed 1 base from V and 0 bases from J, with 9 bases in between. The CDR3 loop spans 16 amino acids. The sequenced CDR3 bases are TGTGCCAGCAGCTTAGAAGGCACAGCGAACACCGGGGAG. Translation: CASSLEGTANTGE. The CDR3 in full is CASSLEGTANTGELFF.

Points on this clone: The CDR3 goes on 3 residues after the read ends, and that part is filled in from the germline J gene. The V gene is TRBV14, the J gene TRBJ2-1, with 9 bases matching TRBD2. J lost 4 bases, V lost 6 bases, and 7 bases had no gene match. Germline CDR1 and CDR2: SGHDN and FVKESK. There are 15 residues in the CDR3. CDR3 DNA, as far as it was read: TGTGCCAGCAGTCCCAGCGGGAGGATATACAATGAG. The encoded protein is CASSPSGRIYNE. The CDR3 as a whole reads CASSPSGRIYNEQFF. The full variable domain, in which reference TRBV14 and TRBJ2-1 provide the parts outside the CDR3, is EAGVTQFPSHSVIEKGQTVTLRCDPISGHDNLYWYRRVMGKEIKFLLHFVKESKQDESGMPNNRFLAERTGGTYSTLKVQPAELEDSGVYFCASSPSGRIYNEQFFGPGTRLTVL.

As for this clone: The CDR3 end falls 3 residues outside the read, so it is completed with the germline J gene. This rearrangement joins TRBV10-3 to TRBJ2-5, with a tentative D call TRBD2 (6 bases). V lost 0 bases, J lost 2 bases, and 10 bases lay in between. Germline V gene data show CDR1 as ENHRY and CDR2 as SYGVKD. The CDR3 contains 15 residues. The covered CDR3 bases are TGTGCCATCAGTGAGTCGAGGAGGGCGCAAGAGACC. Its protein product is CAISESRRAQET. The whole CDR3 sequence is CAISESRRAQETQYF.

As to this clone: The read gets to within 3 residues of the CDR3 end, and the germline J gene fills in the rest. The V and J genes are TRBV18 and TRBJ1-2, with D possibly matching TRBD1 (5 bases). Between the trimmed V and J ends, which lost 3 bases and 2 bases, there was a span of 7 bases. The CDR3 is 13 amino acids. CDR1 KGHSH and CDR2 LQKENI come from the germline V gene. CDR3 bases read: TGTGCCAGCTCACCGGACAACAACTATGGC. Amino acids: CASSPDNNYG. In full, the CDR3 reads CASSPDNNYGYTF.

Of note for this clone: The read terminates 3 residues before the CDR3 end, so the remaining end is supplied by the germline J gene. This chain connects TRBV19 to TRBJ1-6; no definite D call. Looked up from germline, CDR1 is LNHDA and CDR2 is SQIVND (reference sequence). V shed 8 bases and J shed 0 bases, with 11 bases lying between them. The CDR3 runs 15 residues. CDR3 bases read: TGTGCCAGTCAGGCCAGGAGCTCCTATAATTCACCC. It translates to CASQARSSYNSP. The full-length CDR3 reads as CASQARSSYNSPLHF.

The part of the CDR3 DNA that was read is TGCAGCGTGCTCCGGGACAGGGGGCATGGGGGCACTGAA. Translated, it gives CSVLRDRGHGGTE. The CDR3 in full is CSVLRDRGHGGTEAFF. J is TRBJ1-1 and V is TRBV29-1; 12 bases fit TRBD1. The CDR3 extends 3 residues past the end of the read, so its final part is completed from the germline J gene. This CDR3 spans 16 amino acids. Germline CDR1 is SQVTM and CDR2 is ANQGSEA. V lost 6 bases and J lost 4; bases outside the gene matches: 12.

Comments on this clone: Relative to the germline gene, one junction end is altered; a read error may explain this. The observed sequence ends 3 residues before the CDR3 terminus, with the missing tail filled in from the germline J gene. The chain joins TRBV4-2 to TRBJ2-7, with D possibly TRBD1 on 5 matching bases. Per the germline V gene, CDR1 is LGHNA and CDR2 is YNFKEQ. There are 16 residues in the CDR3. CDR3 bases read: TGCGCCAGCAGCCAAGGAGCAGGGCCCGGAACCTACGAG. It is translated as CASSQGAGPGTYE. The full CDR3 is CASSQGAGPGTYEQYF.

About this clone: The CDR3 is cut off 3 residues early in the read; its end comes from the germline J gene. The V call is TRBV28, the J call TRBJ1-5; D is perhaps TRBD1 (6 bases). The CDR3 is 13 amino acids. The V gene's germline CDR1 is MDHEN and CDR2 SYDVKM. V lost 8 bases, J lost 3 bases, and 11 bases lay in between. The CDR3 loop reads CASRTGFNQPQHF. The CDR3 DNA, read in part, is TGTGCCAGCCGTACAGGGTTCAATCAGCCC. Supplemented by reference TRBV28 and TRBJ1-5, the full variable domain reads DVKVTQSSRYLVKRTGEKVFLECVQDMDHENMFWYRQDPGLGLRLIYFSYDVKMKEKGDIPEGYSVSREKKERFSLILESASTNQTSMYLCASRTGFNQPQHFGDGTRLSIL.

Comments on this clone: Read sequence stops 3 residues before the CDR3 end, and the germline J gene provides the missing end. The chain carries TRBV7-9 and TRBJ1-2, with D maybe TRBD1 (6 bases). Germline V gene data show CDR1 as SEHNR and CDR2 as FQNEAQ (reference sequence). This CDR3 is 15 amino acids long. The CDR3 here is CASSSTDSPLYDYTF. CDR3 bases read: TGTGCCAGCAGCTCCACGGACAGCCCCCTCTACGAC.

Notes on this clone: The CDR3 end lies 3 residues beyond the end of the read and is filled in from the germline J gene. The chain combines TRBV6-4 with TRBJ1-2, with unresolved D. Germline V gene sequence: CDR1 MRHNA, CDR2 SNTAGT. Trimming stripped 8 bases from V and 7 bases from J, with 8 bases between. The CDR3 is made up of 10 amino acids. Incomplete CDR3 DNA: TGTGCCAGCCCGTCAGGTGGC. Protein sequence: CASPSGG. In full, the CDR3 reads CASPSGGYTF.

In regard to this clone: The read falls 3 residues short of the CDR3 end, and the missing part is taken from the germline J gene. This rearrangement joins TRBV20-1 to TRBJ2-7; the D is unclear. The CDR3 consists of 14 residues. The germline V gene has CDR1 DFQATT and CDR2 SNEGSKA (reference sequence). V lost 0 bases and J 6 bases, leaving 15 bases between the germline ends. CDR3 DNA (partial): TGCAGTGCTAGAGATACCGAAGCCTCTATCGAG. It is translated as CSARDTEASIE. The full CDR3 protein is CSARDTEASIEQYF.

Comments on this clone: The read gets to within 3 residues of the CDR3 end, and the germline J gene fills in the rest. The V call is TRBV6-2 or TRBV6-3, the J call TRBJ1-1; no clear D gene. Germline V gene lookup returns CDR1 MNHEY and CDR2 SVGEGT. The CDR3 is 15 amino acids. The ends were cut back, 4 bases at V and 0 bases at J, with 12 bases in the middle. The CDR3 loop reads CASSSHLAMNTEAFF. CDR3 DNA, as far as it was read: TGTGCCAGCAGTTCACACCTAGCCATGAACACTGAA.

For this clone: The missing CDR3 end, 3 residues past where the read stops, is filled in from the germline J gene. The rearrangement uses TRBV2 and TRBJ1-4; D ambiguous. V lost 9 bases and J 7 bases, leaving 6 bases between the germline ends. Looked up from germline, CDR1 is SNHLY and CDR2 is FYNNEI. CDR3 length equals 10 residues. The CDR3 loop is CASWAEKLFF. The part of the CDR3 DNA that was read is TGTGCCAGTTGGGCTGAAAAA.

Turning to this clone: With the read ending 3 residues before the CDR3 end, the germline J gene is used to fill in that end. The chain uses TRBV13 and TRBJ2-1, with 8 bases fitting TRBD2. CDR3 size: 14 residues. The J segment lost 4 bases and the V segment lost 3 bases, leaving 2 bases of the junction unmatched. Germline V lookup: CDR1 PRHDT, CDR2 FYEKMQ (reference sequence). CDR3 DNA, as far as it was read: TGTGCCAGCAGCTTTACTAGCGGATACAATGAG. It is translated as CASSFTSGYNE. The whole CDR3 protein is CASSFTSGYNEQFF.

As for this clone: The read gets to within 3 residues of the CDR3 end, and the germline J gene fills in the rest. The V call is TRBV20-1, the J call TRBJ2-3; the match to TRBD2 covers 13 bases. Per germline, CDR1 DFQATT and CDR2 SNEGSKA (reference sequence). This CDR3 has 15 residues. Trimming took 6 bases from V and 5 from J; bases not matched to a gene: 8. The part of the CDR3 DNA that was read is TGCAGTGCCATACTAGCGGGGGGGCGAAGAGATACG. This translates into CSAILAGGRRDT. The full-length CDR3 reads as CSAILAGGRRDTQYF.

As concerns this clone: Sequencing ends 3 residues short of the CDR3 end; the germline J gene provides the rest. The rearrangement joins TRBV20-1 to TRBJ2-1; tentative D call: TRBD1 (5 bases). Trimming took 3 bases from V and 8 from J, leaving 14 bases between them. Germline-derived CDR1 and CDR2 are DFQATT and SNEGSKA (reference sequence). The CDR3 sequence is 13 residues long. The part of the CDR3 DNA that was read is TGCAGTGCTAGCCCCGTTCTAGGGGATGAG. Its translation: CSASPVLGDE. The whole CDR3 sequence reads CSASPVLGDEQFF.

About this clone: From the germline J gene comes the end of the CDR3, since the read stops 3 residues before it. The chain employs TRBV6-4 and TRBJ2-5, with TRBD1 matching over 7 bases. J gave up 1 base and V 0 bases, and 11 bases lay outside the gene matches. Germline-derived CDR1 and CDR2 are MRHNA and SNTAGT. The CDR3 length is 18 residues. Here the CDR3 reads CASSDSRWGRGFQETQYF. The covered CDR3 bases are TGTGCCAGCAGTGACTCGAGGTGGGGCAGGGGGTTCCAAGAGACC.

The CDR3 DNA, read in part, is TGTGCCAGCAGTTCACCCCCCGACAGCGACAATGAG. It specifies CASSSPPDSDNE. The full-length CDR3 reads as CASSSPPDSDNEQFF. V usage is TRBV6-2 or TRBV6-3 and J usage is TRBJ2-1; D may be TRBD1 (5 bases). The CDR3 end lies 3 residues beyond the end of the read and is filled in from the germline J gene. Trimming cost V 4 bases and J 5 bases, with 15 bases left between them. The CDR3 has 15 amino acids. Germline V CDR1 and CDR2: MNHEY, SVGEGT.

Notes on this clone: The DNA ends 3 residues before the CDR3 does, and the rest of the CDR3 is filled in from the germline J gene. The same CDR3 also results from other DNA sequences found in this sample. The V gene is TRBV19, the J gene TRBJ2-3; 12 bases are shared with TRBD2. Germline CDR1 LNHDA, CDR2 SQIVND (reference sequence). With 3 bases clipped from V and 7 bases from J, the junction kept 8 bases outside the gene matches. There are 16 residues in the CDR3. Partial CDR3 DNA: TGTGCCAGTAGTATGGGACCACTAGCGGGAGGAAATACG. The encoded protein is CASSMGPLAGGNT. In full, the CDR3 reads CASSMGPLAGGNTQYF.

As regards this clone: With the read ending 3 residues before the CDR3 end, the germline J gene is used to fill in that end. The gene calls are TRBV5-1 and TRBJ1-1; D possibly corresponds to TRBD1 (5 bases). Germline V gives CDR1 SGHRS, CDR2 YFSETQ. Trimming left V 4 bases short and J 1 base short, with 14 bases between. This CDR3 spans 15 amino acids. The sequenced CDR3 bases are TGCGCCAGCAGCGGGGAAACTCAGGGGAACACTGAA. Residues: CASSGETQGNTE. The CDR3 as a whole reads CASSGETQGNTEAFF.

CDR3 loop: CASSRGNTEAFF. CDR3 DNA (partial): TGTGCCAGTAGTAGAGGGAACACTGAA. The genes are TRBV19 and TRBJ1-1, with unresolved D. From the germline J gene comes the end of the CDR3, since the read stops 3 residues before it. The CDR3 is 12 amino acids. V lost 4 bases to trimming and J lost 1 base, with 4 bases between them. Per the germline V gene, CDR1 is LNHDA and CDR2 is SQIVND (reference sequence).

Turning to this clone: The read ends 3 residues early relative to the CDR3; the germline J gene fills the gap. This sequence joins TRBV6-1 and TRBJ1-3; no clear D gene. CDR1 is MNHNS, CDR2 SASEGT, per germline. V was pared by 4 bases and J by 4 bases, with 11 bases between. This CDR3 has 14 residues. CDR3 bases read: TGTGCCAGCAGTGTTCGGACTTTAGGAAACACC. Its translation: CASSVRTLGNT. The full-length CDR3 reads as CASSVRTLGNTIYF.

Note on this clone: The missing CDR3 end, 3 residues past where the read stops, is filled in from the germline J gene. The gene calls are TRBV2 and TRBJ2-5; 7 bases line up with TRBD2. J gave up 0 bases and V 8 bases, and 18 bases lay outside the gene matches. The CDR3 has 18 amino acids. Germline V CDR1 and CDR2: SNHLY, FYNNEI. The part of the CDR3 DNA that was read is TGTGCCAGCGTGAGGCAAGCGGGGACCTATGGGTACCAAGAGACC. Translating it yields CASVRQAGTYGYQET. The full CDR3 protein is CASVRQAGTYGYQETQYF.

As for this clone: The read terminates 3 residues before the CDR3 end, so the remaining end is supplied by the germline J gene. The chain combines TRBV7-8 with TRBJ2-5; D ambiguous. This CDR3 contains 15 residues. Trimming took off 1 base at V and 1 base at J, with 10 bases between the two ends. The V gene's germline CDR1 is SGHVS and CDR2 FQNEAQ. CDR3 bases read: TGTGCCAGCAGCTTAGAAGCCTGGGCCCAAGAGACC. This gives the protein CASSLEAWAQET. The full CDR3 sequence reads CASSLEAWAQETQYF.

Comments on this clone: Coverage ceases 3 residues before the CDR3 finishes, and the germline J gene fills in the end. The rearrangement joins TRBV6-2 or TRBV6-3 to TRBJ2-7, with 7 bases identical to TRBD2. CDR1 and CDR2 from the germline V gene are MNHEY and SVGEGT. J lost 6 bases, V lost 6 bases, and 8 bases had no gene match. CDR3 length equals 13 residues. The CDR3 reads CASSLSGTLEQYF. CDR3 DNA (partial): TGTGCCAGCAGCCTCAGCGGGACCCTCGAG.

Worth noting for this clone: The read terminates 3 residues ahead of where the CDR3 ends, so the germline J gene completes it. The chain has TRBV7-9 and TRBJ2-7; TRBD2 might be the D (6 bases). This CDR3 is built from 13 residues. Germline CDR1 reads SEHNR; CDR2 reads FQNEAQ (reference sequence). V lost 6 bases and J 3 bases, leaving 12 bases between the germline ends. This CDR3 reads CASRSTAGYEQYF. The CDR3 DNA, read in part, is TGTGCCAGCAGGTCTACAGCGGGCTACGAG.

In regard to this clone: The sequenced fragment ends 3 residues before the CDR3 boundary, so the rest is inferred from the germline J gene. This sequence joins TRBV13 and TRBJ1-2, with D unresolved. Germline-derived CDR1 and CDR2 are PRHDT and FYEKMQ (reference sequence). Trimming removed 1 base from V and 4 bases from J, with 13 bases in between. This CDR3 contains 15 residues. CDR3 sequence reads: CASSLVGRLLYGYTF. The sequenced CDR3 bases are TGTGCCAGCAGCTTAGTCGGCCGACTTCTCTATGGC.

Note on this clone: The DNA ends 3 residues before the CDR3 does, and the rest of the CDR3 is filled in from the germline J gene. The chain recombines TRBV7-9 with TRBJ2-7; tentative D call: TRBD2 (6 bases). This CDR3 has 15 amino acids. CDR1 is SEHNR, CDR2 FQNEAQ, per germline (reference sequence). V gave up 1 base and J gave up 4 bases, with 14 bases separating them. The CDR3 protein is CASSLGRDWGYEQYF. The CDR3 DNA, read in part, is TGTGCCAGCAGCTTAGGCCGGGACTGGGGGTACGAG.

To note about this clone: The read ends 3 residues before the CDR3 terminus; that terminus is restored from the germline J gene. This chain links TRBV20-1 with TRBJ2-3, with TRBD2 matching over 11 bases. From germline, CDR1 is DFQATT and CDR2 SNEGSKA (reference sequence). V dropped 3 bases and J dropped 1; count of bases not matched to a gene: 9. CDR3 length equals 17 residues. The CDR3: CSASRISGGAGTDTQYF. Partial CDR3 DNA: TGCAGTGCTAGTCGGATTAGCGGGGGGGCCGGCACAGATACG.

The sequenced CDR3 bases are TGCAGCGTTGGGCCCCTTAAGGGGCGCACCCCTGAA. Translating gives CSVGPLKGRTPE. The CDR3 reads in full as CSVGPLKGRTPEAFF. This rearrangement joins TRBV29-1 to TRBJ1-1; a weak D match, TRBD1 (5 bases). The CDR3 goes on 3 residues after the read ends, and that part is filled in from the germline J gene. V lost 4 bases, J lost 6 bases, and 21 bases lay in between. The V gene's germline CDR1 is SQVTM and CDR2 ANQGSEA. The CDR3 has 15 amino acids. Supplemented by reference TRBV29-1 and TRBJ1-1, the full variable domain reads SAVISQKPSRDICQRGTSLTIQCQVDSQVTMMFWYRQQPGQSLTLIATANQGSEATYESGFVIDKFPISRPNLTFSTLTVSNMSPEDSSIYLCSVGPLKGRTPEAFFGQGTRLTVV.

Regarding this clone: The CDR3 goes on 3 residues after the read ends, and that part is filled in from the germline J gene. The rearrangement joins TRBV20-1 to TRBJ2-5; weak D call: TRBD1 (8 bases). Germline values: CDR1 DFQATT, CDR2 SNEGSKA (reference sequence). CDR3 length equals 13 residues. V was shortened by 2 bases and J by 5 bases, with 12 bases between the two germline ends. CDR3 residues: CSARLQGGETQYF. The CDR3 DNA, read in part, is TGCAGTGCTAGACTACAGGGGGGGGAGACC.

Points on this clone: The CDR3 end is not reached by the read, which stops 3 residues before it; the germline J gene fills it in. This chain joins TRBV13 and TRBJ1-4; 9 bases match TRBD1. The CDR3 consists of 15 residues. Germline loops: CDR1 PRHDT, CDR2 FYEKMQ (reference sequence). The J segment lost 7 bases and the V segment lost 4 bases, leaving 7 bases of the junction unmatched. CDR3 loop: CASSSLGQGSEKLFF. The DNA read from the CDR3 is TGTGCCAGCAGCTCCCTGGGACAGGGAAGTGAAAAA.